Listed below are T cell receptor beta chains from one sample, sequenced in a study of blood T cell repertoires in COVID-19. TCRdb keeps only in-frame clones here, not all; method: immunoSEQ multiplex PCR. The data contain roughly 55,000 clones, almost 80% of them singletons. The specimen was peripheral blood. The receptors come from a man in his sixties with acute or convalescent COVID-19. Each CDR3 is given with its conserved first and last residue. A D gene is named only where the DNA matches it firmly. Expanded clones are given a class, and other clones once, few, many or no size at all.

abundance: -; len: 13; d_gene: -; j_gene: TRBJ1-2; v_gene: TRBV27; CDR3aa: CASSFRAFYGYTF; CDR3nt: TGTGCCAGCAGTTTTCGCGCATTCTATGGCTACACCTTC
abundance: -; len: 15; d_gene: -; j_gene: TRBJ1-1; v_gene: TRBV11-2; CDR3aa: CASSQLQRLNTEAFF; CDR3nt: TGTGCCAGCAGCCAACTGCAGAGGCTGAACACTGAAGCTTTCTTT
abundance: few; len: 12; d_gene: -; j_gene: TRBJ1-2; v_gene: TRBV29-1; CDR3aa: CSVSRETYGYTF; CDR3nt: TGCAGCGTTAGCAGGGAAACGTATGGCTACACCTTC
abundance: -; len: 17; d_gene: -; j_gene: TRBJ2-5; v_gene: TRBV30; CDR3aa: CAWSPKTMYYGGETQYF; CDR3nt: TGTGCCTGGAGTCCTAAAACGATGTACTACGGGGGAGAGACCCAGTACTTC
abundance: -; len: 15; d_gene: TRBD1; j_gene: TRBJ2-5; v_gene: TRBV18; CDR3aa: CASSSLTGAGETQYF; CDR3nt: TGTGCCAGCTCATCCCTAACAGGGGCCGGGGAGACCCAGTACTTC
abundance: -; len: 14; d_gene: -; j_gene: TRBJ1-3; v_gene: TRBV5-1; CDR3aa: CASSLEAYGNTIYF; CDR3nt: TGCGCCAGCAGCTTGGAAGCATATGGAAACACCATATATTTT
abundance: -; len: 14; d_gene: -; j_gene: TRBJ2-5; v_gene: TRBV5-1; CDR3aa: CASNDPGRGETQYF; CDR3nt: TGCGCCAGCAACGACCCGGGAAGAGGAGAGACCCAGTACTTC
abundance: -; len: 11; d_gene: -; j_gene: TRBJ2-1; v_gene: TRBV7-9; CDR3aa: CASSYYREWFF; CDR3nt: TGTGCCAGCAGCTACTACAGGGAGTGGTTCTTC
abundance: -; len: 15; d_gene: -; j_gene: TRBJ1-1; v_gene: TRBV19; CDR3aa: CASSIGGTYYTEAFF; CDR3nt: TGTGCCAGTAGTATAGGGGGGACATACTACACTGAAGCTTTCTTT
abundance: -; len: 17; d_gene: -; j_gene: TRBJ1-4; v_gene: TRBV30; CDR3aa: CASVTTDSVTTNEKLFF; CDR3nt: TGTGCCTCGGTGACCACGGACAGCGTTACAACTAATGAAAAACTGTTTTTT
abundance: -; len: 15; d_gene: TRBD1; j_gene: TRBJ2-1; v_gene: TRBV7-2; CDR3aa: CASSFGQGAGNEQFF; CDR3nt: TGTGCCAGCAGCTTTGGACAGGGGGCCGGTAATGAGCAGTTCTTC
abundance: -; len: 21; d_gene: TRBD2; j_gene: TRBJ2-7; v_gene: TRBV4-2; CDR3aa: CASSQEGVRTSGGIGSYEQYF; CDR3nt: TGTGCCAGCAGCCAAGAAGGAGTCAGGACTAGCGGGGGGATCGGGTCCTACGAGCAGTACTTC
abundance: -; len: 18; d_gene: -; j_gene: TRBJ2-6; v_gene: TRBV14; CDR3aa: CASSQGWTGRSGANVLTF; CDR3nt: TGTGCCAGCAGCCAAGGCTGGACCGGGAGATCTGGGGCCAACGTCCTGACTTTC
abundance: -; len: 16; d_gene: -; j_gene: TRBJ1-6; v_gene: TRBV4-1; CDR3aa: CASSLFMEGNPSPLHF; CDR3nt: TGCGCCAGCAGCCTTTTCATGGAGGGAAACCCCTCACCCCTCCACTTT
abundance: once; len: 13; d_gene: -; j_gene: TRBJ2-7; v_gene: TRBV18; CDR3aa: CASSVSQGYEQYF; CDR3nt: TGTGCCAGCTCCGTTTCCCAGGGGTACGAGCAGTACTTC
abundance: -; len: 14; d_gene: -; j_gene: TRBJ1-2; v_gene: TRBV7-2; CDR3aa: CASSFGTSNYGYTF; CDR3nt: TGTGCCAGCAGCTTTGGGACATCTAACTATGGCTACACCTTC
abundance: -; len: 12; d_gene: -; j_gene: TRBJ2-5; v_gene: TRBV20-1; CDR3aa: CSASTDQGGEYF; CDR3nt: TGCAGTGCTAGTACAGACCAAGGGGGGGAGTACTTC
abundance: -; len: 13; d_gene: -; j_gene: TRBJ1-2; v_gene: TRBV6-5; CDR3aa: CASAAPANYGYTF; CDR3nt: TGTGCCAGCGCGGCGCCCGCTAACTATGGCTACACCTTC
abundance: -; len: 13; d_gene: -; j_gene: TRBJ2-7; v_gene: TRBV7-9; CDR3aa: CASTPQGGDEQYF; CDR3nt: TGTGCCAGCACACCCCAGGGTGGGGACGAGCAGTACTTC
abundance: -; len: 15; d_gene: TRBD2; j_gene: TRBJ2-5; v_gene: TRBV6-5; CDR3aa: CASSNLAGLEETQYF; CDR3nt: TGTGCCAGCTCCAACCTAGCGGGGTTAGAAGAGACCCAGTACTTC
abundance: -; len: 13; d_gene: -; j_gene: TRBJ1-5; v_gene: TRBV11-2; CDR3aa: CASSSSGDQPQHF; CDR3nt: TGTGCCAGCAGCTCCTCAGGGGATCAGCCCCAGCATTTT
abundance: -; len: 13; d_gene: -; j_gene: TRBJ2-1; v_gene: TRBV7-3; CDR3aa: CASSLQTTGEQFF; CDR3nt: TGTGCCAGCAGCCTCCAAACAACGGGTGAGCAGTTCTTC
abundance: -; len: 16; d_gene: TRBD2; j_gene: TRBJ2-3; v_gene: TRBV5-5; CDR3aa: CASSWTSGGSLDTQYF; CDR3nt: TGTGCCAGCAGCTGGACTAGCGGGGGGTCTTTGGATACGCAGTATTTT
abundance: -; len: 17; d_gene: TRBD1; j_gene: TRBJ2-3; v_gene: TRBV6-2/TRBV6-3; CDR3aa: CASSYFWSAGGENTQYF; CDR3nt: TGTGCCAGCAGTTACTTCTGGTCGGCAGGGGGTGAAAATACGCAGTATTTT
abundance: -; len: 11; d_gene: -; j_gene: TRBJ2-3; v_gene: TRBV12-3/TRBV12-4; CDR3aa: CASSLTDTQYF; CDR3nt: TGTGCCAGCAGCCTGACAGATACGCAGTATTTT
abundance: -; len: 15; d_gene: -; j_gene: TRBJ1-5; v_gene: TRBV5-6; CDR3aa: CASSLLDRMDQPQHF; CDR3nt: TGTGCCAGCAGCTTGTTAGACAGGATGGATCAGCCCCAGCATTTT
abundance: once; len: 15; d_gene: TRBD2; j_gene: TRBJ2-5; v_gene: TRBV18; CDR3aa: CASSPRRGEGETQYF; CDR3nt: TGTGCCAGCTCACCAAGAAGAGGGGAGGGAGAGACCCAGTACTTC
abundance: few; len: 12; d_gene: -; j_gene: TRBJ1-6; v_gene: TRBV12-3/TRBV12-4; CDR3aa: CASSSLQIPLHF; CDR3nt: TGTGCCAGCAGTTCCCTACAGATCCCCCTCCACTTT
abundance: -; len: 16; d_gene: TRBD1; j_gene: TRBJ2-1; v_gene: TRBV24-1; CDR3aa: CATAQPQGAGVVAQFF; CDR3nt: TGTGCCACTGCCCAACCTCAGGGGGCTGGCGTGGTGGCGCAGTTCTTC
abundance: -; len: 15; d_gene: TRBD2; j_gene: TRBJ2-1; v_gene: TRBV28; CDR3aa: CASSPGLAGAGEQFF; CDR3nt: TGTGCCAGCAGTCCGGGACTAGCGGGCGCCGGGGAGCAGTTCTTC
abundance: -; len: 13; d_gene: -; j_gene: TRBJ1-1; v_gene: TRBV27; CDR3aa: CASSLSRNTEAFF; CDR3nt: TGTGCCAGCAGTCTCTCCAGGAACACTGAAGCTTTCTTT
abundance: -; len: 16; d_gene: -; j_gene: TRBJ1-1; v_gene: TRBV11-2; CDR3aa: CASSPTRGGRDTEAFF; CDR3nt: TGTGCCAGCAGCCCCACGCGGGGGGGGCGGGACACTGAAGCTTTCTTT